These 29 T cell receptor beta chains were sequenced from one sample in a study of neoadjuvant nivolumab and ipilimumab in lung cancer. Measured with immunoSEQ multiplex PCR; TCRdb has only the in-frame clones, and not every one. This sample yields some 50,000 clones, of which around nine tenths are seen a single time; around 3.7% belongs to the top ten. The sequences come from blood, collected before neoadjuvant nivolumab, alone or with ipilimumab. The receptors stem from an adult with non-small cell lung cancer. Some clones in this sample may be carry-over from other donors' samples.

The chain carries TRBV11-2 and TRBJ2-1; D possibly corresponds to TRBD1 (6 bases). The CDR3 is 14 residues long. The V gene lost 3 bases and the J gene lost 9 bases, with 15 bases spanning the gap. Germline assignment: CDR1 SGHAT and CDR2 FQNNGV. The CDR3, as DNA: TGTGCCAGCAGCTTCGGAGACAGGTCGGCTGAGCAGTTCTTC. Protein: CASSFGDRSAEQFF.

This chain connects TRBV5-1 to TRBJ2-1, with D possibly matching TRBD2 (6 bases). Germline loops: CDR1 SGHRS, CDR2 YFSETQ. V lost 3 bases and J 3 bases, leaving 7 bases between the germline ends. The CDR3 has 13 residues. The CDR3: CASSSSVYNEQFF. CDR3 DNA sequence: TGCGCCAGCAGCTCTAGCGTCTACAATGAGCAGTTCTTC.

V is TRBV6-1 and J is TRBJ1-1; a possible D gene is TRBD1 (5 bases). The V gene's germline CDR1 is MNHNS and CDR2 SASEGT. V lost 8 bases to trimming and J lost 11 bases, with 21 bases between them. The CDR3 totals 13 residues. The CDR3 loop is CASSPGRGGVAFF. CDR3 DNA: TGTGCCAGCTCCCCGGGGCGGGGGGGGGTGGCTTTCTTT.

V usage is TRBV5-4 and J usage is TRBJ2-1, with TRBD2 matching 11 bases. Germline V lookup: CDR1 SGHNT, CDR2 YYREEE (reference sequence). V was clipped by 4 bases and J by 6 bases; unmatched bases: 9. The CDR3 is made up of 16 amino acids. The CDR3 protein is CASSLPGLAGVNEQFF. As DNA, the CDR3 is TGTGCCAGCAGCCTACCTGGACTAGCGGGCGTCAATGAGCAGTTCTTC. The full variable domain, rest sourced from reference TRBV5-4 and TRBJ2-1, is ETGVTQSPTHLIKTRGQQVTLRCSSQSGHNTVSWYQQALGQGPQFIFQYYREEENGRGNFPPRFSGLQFPNYSSELNVNALELDDSALYLCASSLPGLAGVNEQFFGPGTRLTVL.

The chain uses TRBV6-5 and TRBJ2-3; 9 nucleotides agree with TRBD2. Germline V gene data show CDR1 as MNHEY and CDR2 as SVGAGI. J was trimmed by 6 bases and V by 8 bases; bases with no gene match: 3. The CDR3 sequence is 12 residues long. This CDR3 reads CASFSGGDTQYF. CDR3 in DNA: TGTGCCAGCTTCAGCGGGGGGGATACGCAGTATTTT.

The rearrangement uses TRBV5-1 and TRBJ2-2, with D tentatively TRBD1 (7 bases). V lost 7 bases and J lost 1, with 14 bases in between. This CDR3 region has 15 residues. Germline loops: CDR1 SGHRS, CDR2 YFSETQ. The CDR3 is CASHPGGKNTGELFF. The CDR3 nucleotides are TGCGCCAGCCACCCAGGGGGGAAGAACACCGGGGAGCTGTTTTTT. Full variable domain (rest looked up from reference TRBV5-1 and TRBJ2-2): KAGVTQTPRYLIKTRGQQVTLSCSPISGHRSVSWYQQTPGQGLQFLFEYFSETQRNKGNFPGRFSGRQFSNSRSEMNVSTLELGDSALYLCASHPGGKNTGELFFGEGSRLTVL.

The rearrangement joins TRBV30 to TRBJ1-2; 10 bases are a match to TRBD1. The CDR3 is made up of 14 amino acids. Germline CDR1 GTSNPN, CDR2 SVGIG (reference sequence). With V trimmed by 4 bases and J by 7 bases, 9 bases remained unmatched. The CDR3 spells CAWNSGQGYVGYTF. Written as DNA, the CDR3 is TGTGCCTGGAATTCGGGACAGGGGTATGTTGGCTACACCTTC. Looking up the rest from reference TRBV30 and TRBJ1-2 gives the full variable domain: SQTIHQWPATLVQPVGSPLSLECTVEGTSNPNLYWYRQAAGRGLQLLFYSVGIGQISSEVPQNLSASRPQDRQFILSSKKLLLSDSGFYLCAWNSGQGYVGYTFGSGTRLTVV.

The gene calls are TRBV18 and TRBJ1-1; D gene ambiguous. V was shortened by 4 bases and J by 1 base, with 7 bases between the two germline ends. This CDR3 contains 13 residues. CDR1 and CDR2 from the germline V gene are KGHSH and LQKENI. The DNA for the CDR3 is TGTGCCAGCTCACTGCGGGAGAACACTGAAGCTTTCTTT. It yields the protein CASSLRENTEAFF.

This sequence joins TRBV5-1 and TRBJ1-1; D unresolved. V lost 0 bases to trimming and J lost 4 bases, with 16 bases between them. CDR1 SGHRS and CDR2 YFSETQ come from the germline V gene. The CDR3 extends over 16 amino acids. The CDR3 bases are TGCGCCAGCAGCTTGGAGGTAATGGGGTCGAGCACTGAAGCTTTCTTT. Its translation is CASSLEVMGSSTEAFF.

CDR3 sequence reads: CASSAQGARYEQYF. The CDR3 DNA sequence: TGTGCCAGCAGTGCGCAGGGGGCGCGCTACGAGCAGTACTTC. V is TRBV6-1 and J is TRBJ2-7; 8 nucleotides align to TRBD1. CDR3 length: 14 amino acids. From germline, CDR1 is MNHNS and CDR2 SASEGT. J gave up 3 bases and V 4 bases, and 5 bases lay outside the gene matches.

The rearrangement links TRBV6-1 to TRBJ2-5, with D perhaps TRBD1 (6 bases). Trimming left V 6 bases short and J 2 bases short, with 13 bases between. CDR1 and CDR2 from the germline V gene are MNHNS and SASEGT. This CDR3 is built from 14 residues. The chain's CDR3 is CASSSGAGQETQYF. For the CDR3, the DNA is TGTGCCAGCAGCTCAGGGGCGGGTCAAGAGACCCAGTACTTC.

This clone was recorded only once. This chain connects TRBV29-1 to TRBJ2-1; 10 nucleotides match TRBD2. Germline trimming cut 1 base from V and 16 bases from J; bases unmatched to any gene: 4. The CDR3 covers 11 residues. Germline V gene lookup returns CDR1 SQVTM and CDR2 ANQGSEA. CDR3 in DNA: TGCAGCGTTGAAGCACTAGCGGGAAGTTTCTTC. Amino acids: CSVEALAGSFF.

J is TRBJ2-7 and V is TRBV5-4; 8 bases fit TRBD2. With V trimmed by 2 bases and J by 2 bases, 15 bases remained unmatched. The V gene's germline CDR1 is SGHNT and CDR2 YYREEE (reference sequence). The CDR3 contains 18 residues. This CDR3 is CASSLVKPPSGPTYEQYF. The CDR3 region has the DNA TGTGCCAGCAGCTTAGTAAAGCCCCCTAGCGGGCCAACCTACGAGCAGTACTTC.

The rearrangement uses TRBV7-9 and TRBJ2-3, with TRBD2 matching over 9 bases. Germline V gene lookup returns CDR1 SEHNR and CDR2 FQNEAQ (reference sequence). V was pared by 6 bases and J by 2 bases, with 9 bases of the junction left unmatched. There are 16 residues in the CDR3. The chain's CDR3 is CASSRSGGRDTDTQYF. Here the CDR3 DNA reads TGTGCCAGCAGTCGCTCGGGCGGGAGGGACACAGATACGCAGTATTTT. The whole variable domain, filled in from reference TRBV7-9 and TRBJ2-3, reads DTGVSQNPRHKITKRGQNVTFRCDPISEHNRLYWYRQTLGQGPEFLTYFQNEAQLEKSRLLSDRFSAERPKGSFSTLEIQRTEQGDSAMYLCASSRSGGRDTDTQYFGPGTRLTVL.

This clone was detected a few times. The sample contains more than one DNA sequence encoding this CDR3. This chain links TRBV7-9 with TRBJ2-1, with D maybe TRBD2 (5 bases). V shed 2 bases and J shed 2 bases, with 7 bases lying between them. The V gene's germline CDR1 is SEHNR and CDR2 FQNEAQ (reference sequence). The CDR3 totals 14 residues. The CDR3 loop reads CASSLRETYNEQFF. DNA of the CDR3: TGTGCCAGCAGCTTACGGGAAACCTACAATGAGCAGTTCTTC.

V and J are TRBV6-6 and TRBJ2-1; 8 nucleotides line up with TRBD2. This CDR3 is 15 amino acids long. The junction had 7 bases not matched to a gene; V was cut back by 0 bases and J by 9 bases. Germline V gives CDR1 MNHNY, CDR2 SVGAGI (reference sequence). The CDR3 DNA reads TGTGCCAGCAGTTACTCAACGGGAGGGCCAGGTGAGCAGTTCTTC. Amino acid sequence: CASSYSTGGPGEQFF.

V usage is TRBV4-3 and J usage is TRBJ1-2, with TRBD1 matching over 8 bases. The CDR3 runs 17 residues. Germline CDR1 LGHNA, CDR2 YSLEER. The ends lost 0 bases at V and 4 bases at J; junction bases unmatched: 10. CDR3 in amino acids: CASSQDSRTGLGYGYTF. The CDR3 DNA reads TGCGCCAGCAGCCAAGATAGCAGGACAGGGTTAGGCTATGGCTACACCTTC.

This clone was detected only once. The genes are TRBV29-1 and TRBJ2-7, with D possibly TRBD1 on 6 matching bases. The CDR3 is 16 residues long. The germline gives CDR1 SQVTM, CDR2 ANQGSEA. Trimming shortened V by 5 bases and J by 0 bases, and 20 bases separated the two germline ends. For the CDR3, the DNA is TGCAGCGTTACAGGAAGTAGGCAGGGGTTCTCCTACGAGCAGTACTTC. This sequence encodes CSVTGSRQGFSYEQYF.

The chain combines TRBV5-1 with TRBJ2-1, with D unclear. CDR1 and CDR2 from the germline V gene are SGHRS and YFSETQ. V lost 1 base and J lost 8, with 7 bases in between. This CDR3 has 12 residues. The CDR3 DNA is TGCGCCAGCAGCTTGAATGTGGATGAGCAGTTCTTC. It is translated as CASSLNVDEQFF.

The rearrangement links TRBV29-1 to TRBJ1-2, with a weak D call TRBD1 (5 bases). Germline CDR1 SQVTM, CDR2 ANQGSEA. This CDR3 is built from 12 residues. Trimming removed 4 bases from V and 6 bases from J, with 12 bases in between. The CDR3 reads CSVASGVDGYTF. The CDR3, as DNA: TGCAGCGTTGCCTCGGGGGTGGATGGCTACACCTTC.

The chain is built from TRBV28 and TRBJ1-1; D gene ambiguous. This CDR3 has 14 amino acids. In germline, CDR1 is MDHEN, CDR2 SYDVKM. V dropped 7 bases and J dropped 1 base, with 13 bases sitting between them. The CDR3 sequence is CASNVPGSNTEAFF. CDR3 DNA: TGTGCCAGCAACGTACCGGGATCGAACACTGAAGCTTTCTTT.

CDR3 coding DNA: TGTGCCAGCAGCGCCGATAGCACAGATACGCAGTATTTT. Protein product: CASSADSTDTQYF. The gene calls are TRBV6-5 and TRBJ2-3; D gene ambiguous. The length of the CDR3 is 13 residues. V gave up 6 bases and J gave up 0 bases, with 7 bases separating them. Germline V CDR1 and CDR2: MNHEY, SVGAGI.

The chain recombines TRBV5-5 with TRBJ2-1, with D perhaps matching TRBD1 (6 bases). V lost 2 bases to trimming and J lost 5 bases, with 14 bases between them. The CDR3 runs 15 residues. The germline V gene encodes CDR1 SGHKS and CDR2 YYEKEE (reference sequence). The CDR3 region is CASSFGQGIDNEQFF. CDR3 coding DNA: TGTGCCAGCAGCTTTGGGCAGGGGATTGACAATGAGCAGTTCTTC. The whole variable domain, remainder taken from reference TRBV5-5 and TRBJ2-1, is DAGVTQSPTHLIKTRGQQVTLRCSPISGHKSVSWYQQVLGQGPQFIFQYYEKEERGRGNFPDRFSARQFPNYSSELNVNALLLGDSALYLCASSFGQGIDNEQFFGPGTRLTVL.

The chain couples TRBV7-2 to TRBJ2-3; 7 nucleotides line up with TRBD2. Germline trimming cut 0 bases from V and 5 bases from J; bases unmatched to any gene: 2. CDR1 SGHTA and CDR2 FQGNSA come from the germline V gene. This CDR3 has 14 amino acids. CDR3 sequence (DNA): TGTGCCAGCAGCTTAGCGGGAGGGCGAGATACGCAGTATTTT. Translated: CASSLAGGRDTQYF.

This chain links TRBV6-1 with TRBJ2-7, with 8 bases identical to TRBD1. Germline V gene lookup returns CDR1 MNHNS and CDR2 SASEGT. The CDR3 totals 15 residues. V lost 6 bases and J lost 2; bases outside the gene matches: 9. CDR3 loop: CASRVRQGITYEQYF. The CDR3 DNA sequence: TGTGCCAGCAGGGTTAGACAGGGGATAACCTACGAGCAGTACTTC.

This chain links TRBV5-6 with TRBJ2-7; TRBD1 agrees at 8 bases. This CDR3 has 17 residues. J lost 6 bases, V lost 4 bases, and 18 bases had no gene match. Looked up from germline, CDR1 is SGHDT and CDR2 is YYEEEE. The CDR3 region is CASSPRAGGAVVREQYF. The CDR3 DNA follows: TGTGCCAGCAGCCCCCGCGCAGGGGGCGCGGTAGTACGCGAGCAGTACTTC.

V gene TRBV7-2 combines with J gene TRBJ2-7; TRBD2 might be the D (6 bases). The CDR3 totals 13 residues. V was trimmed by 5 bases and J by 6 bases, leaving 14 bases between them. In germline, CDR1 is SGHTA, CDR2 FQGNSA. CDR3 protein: CASSQLGAGEQYF. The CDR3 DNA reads TGTGCCAGCAGCCAGTTAGGAGCGGGCGAGCAGTACTTC.

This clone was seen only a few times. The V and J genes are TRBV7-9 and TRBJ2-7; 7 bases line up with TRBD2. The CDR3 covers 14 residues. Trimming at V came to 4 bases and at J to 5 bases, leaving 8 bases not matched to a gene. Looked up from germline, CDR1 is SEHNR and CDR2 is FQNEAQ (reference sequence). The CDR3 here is CASSSAGVSHEQYF. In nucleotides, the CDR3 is TGTGCCAGCAGCTCGGCGGGAGTAAGCCACGAGCAGTACTTC.

CDR3 sequence: CASGSGGNTIYF. CDR3 DNA: TGTGCCTCTGGGAGTGGGGGGAACACCATATATTTT. J is TRBJ1-3 and V is TRBV6-5; D may be TRBD1 (5 bases). Germline lookup yields CDR1 MNHEY and CDR2 SVGAGI. The CDR3 loop spans 12 amino acids. Trimming left V 11 bases short and J 7 bases short, with 15 bases between.